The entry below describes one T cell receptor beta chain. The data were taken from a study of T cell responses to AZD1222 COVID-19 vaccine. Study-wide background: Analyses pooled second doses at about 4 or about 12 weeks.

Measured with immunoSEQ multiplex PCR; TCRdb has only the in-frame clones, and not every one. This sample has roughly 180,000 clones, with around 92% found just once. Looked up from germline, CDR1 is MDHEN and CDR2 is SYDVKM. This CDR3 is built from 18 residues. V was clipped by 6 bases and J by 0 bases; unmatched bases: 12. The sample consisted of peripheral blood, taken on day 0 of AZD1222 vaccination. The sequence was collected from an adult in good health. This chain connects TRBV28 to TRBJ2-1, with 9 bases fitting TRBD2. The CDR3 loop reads CASSLVNGLASSYNEQFF. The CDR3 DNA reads TGTGCCAGCAGCTTAGTCAACGGACTAGCGAGCTCCTACAATGAGCAGTTCTTC.